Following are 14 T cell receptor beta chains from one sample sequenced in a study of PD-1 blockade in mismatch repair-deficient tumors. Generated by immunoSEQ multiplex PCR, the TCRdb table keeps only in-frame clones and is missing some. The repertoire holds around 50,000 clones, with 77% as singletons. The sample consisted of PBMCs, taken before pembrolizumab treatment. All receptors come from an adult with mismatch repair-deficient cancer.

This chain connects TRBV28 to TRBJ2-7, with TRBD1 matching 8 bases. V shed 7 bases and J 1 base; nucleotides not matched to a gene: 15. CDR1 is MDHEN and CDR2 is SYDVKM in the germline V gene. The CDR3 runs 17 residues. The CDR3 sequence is CASTLNIGQGLSYEQYF. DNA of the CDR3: TGTGCCAGCACCCTTAACATTGGACAGGGTTTGTCCTACGAGCAGTACTTC. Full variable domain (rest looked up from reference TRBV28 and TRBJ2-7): DVKVTQSSRYLVKRTGEKVFLECVQDMDHENMFWYRQDPGLGLRLIYFSYDVKMKEKGDIPEGYSVSREKKERFSLILESASTNQTSMYLCASTLNIGQGLSYEQYFGPGTRLTVT.

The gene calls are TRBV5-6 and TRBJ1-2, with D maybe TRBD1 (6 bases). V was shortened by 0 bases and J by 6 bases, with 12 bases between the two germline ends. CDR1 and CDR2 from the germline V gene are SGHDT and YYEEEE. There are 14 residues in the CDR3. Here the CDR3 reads CASSLAPGEHGYTF. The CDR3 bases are TGTGCCAGCAGCTTGGCTCCAGGGGAGCATGGCTACACCTTC.

This CDR3 is CASSMGGSYNEQFF. CDR3 in DNA: TGTGCCAGCAGTATGGGGGGCTCCTACAATGAGCAGTTCTTC. This chain links TRBV2 with TRBJ2-1; maybe TRBD2 (6 bases). Per the germline V gene, CDR1 is SNHLY and CDR2 is FYNNEI. The CDR3 is made up of 14 amino acids. Trimming took off 5 bases at V and 0 bases at J, with 8 bases between the two ends.

The CDR3 DNA is TGCAGCGTAGTCTGGGGACTAGCGGGAGCTGGCAATGAGCAGTTCTTC. Translated, it gives CSVVWGLAGAGNEQFF. The V gene is TRBV29-1, the J gene TRBJ2-1; 14 bases map to TRBD2. CDR3 length equals 16 residues. Germline CDR1 and CDR2: SQVTM and ANQGSEA. J lost 6 bases, V lost 6 bases, and 10 bases had no gene match.

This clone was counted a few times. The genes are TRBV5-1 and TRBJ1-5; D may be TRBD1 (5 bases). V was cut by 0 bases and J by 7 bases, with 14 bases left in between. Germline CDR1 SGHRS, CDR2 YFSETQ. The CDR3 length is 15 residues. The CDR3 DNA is TGCGCCAGCAGCTTGGCCCCAGGGAGGGAGCAGCCCCAGCATTTT. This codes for CASSLAPGREQPQHF.

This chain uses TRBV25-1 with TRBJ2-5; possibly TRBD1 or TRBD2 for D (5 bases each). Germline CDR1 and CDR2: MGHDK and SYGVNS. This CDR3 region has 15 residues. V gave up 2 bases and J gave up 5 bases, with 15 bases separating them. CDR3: CASSEAMGVMETQYF. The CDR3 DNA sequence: TGTGCCAGCAGTGAAGCCATGGGGGTAATGGAGACCCAGTACTTC.

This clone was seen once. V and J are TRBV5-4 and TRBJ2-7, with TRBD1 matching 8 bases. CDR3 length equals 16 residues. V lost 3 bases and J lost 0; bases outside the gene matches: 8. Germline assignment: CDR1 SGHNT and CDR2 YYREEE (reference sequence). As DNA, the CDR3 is TGTGCCAGCAGCTCGGGACAGGTCCGAAGCTCCTACGAGCAGTACTTC. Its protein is CASSSGQVRSSYEQYF.

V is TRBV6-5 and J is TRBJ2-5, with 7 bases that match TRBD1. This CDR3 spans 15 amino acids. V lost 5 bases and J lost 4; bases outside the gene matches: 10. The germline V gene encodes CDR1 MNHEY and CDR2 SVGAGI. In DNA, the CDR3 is TGTGCCAGCAGTCCTACAGGGGTTGCTCGAGAGACCCAGTACTTC. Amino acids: CASSPTGVARETQYF.

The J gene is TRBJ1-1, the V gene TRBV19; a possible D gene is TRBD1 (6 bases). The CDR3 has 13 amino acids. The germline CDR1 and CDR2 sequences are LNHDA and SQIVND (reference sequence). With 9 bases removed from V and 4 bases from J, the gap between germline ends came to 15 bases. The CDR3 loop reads CASGAGGGTEAFF. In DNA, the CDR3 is TGTGCCAGCGGAGCGGGAGGGGGCACTGAAGCTTTCTTT.

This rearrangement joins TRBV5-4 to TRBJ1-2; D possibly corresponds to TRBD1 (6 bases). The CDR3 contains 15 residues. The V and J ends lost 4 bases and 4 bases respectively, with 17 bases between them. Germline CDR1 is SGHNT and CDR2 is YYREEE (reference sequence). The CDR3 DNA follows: TGTGCCAGCAGCCTGGGGCAGGGGCTTAGCTATGGCTACACCTTC. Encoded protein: CASSLGQGLSYGYTF.

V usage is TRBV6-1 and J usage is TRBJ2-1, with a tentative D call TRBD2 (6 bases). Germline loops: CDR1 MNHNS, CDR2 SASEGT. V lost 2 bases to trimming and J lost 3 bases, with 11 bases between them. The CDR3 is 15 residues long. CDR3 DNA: TGTGCCAGCAGTGAAACCGTCGGGAGCTACAATGAGCAGTTCTTC. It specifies CASSETVGSYNEQFF.

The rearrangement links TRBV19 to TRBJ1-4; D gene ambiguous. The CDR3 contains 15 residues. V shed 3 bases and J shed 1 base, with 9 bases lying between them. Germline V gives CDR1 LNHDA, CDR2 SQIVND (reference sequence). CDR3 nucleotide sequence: TGTGCCAGTAGTATGCGCCGGGGAACTAATGAAAAACTGTTTTTT. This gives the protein CASSMRRGTNEKLFF.

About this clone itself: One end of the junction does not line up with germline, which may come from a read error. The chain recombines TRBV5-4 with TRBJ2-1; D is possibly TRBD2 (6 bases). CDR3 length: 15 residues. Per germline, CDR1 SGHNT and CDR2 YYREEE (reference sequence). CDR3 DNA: TGTGCCAGCAGCTTCCGGACTAATTACCCGAATGGGCAGTTCTTC. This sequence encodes CASSFRTNYPNGQFF.

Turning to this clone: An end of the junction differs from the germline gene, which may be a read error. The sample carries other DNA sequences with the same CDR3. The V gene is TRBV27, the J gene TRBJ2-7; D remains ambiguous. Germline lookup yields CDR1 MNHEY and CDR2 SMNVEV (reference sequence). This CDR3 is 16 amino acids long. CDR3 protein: CASSFAGRAPLYEQYF. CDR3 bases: TGTGCCAGTAGTTTCGCCGGTCGGGCACCCTTGTACGAGCAGTACTTC.